A selection of T cell receptor beta chains follows, all from one sample in a study of T cell repertoires in cytomegalovirus infection. Via MiXCR, TCRdb re-called the reads, giving one row per CDR3 protein. The repertoire holds about 530,000 distinct CDR3 sequences, with about 26% as singletons. Sequenced sample: PBMCs. Source of these receptors: a human donor in good health (CMV status not recorded). Some clones in this sample may be carry-over from other donors' samples. Both conserved end residues are part of each CDR3. D genes are given only for firm matches. Only some rows state a clone size, as once, few, many or a class for expanded clones.

D,size,J,V,DNA,CDR3
TRBD2,many,TRBJ2-3,TRBV7-2,TGTGCCAGCAGCACCCGACTAGCGACAGATACGCAGTATTTT,CASSTRLATDTQYF
NA,many,TRBJ2-7,TRBV6-5,TGTGCCAGCAGTTACTCCCTCTCCTACGAGCAGTACTTC,CASSYSLSYEQYF
NA,many,TRBJ2-6,TRBV6-2/TRBV6-3,TGTGCCAGCAGTTCAGGGGCTGGGGCCAACGTCCTGACTTTC,CASSSGAGANVLTF
NA,few,TRBJ2-5,TRBV7-9,TGTGCCAGCAGCTTCATCTCTAGCGTACAAGAGACCCAGTACTTC,CASSFISSVQETQYF
NA,many,TRBJ2-3,TRBV7-3,TGTGCCAGCAGCTCCTCCCTCGCAGATACGCAGTATTTT,CASSSSLADTQYF
NA,NA,TRBJ2-7,TRBV2,TGTGCCAGCAGTGAAGCTGGACACCGGTTCGGGTCCTACGAGCAGTACTTC,CASSEAGHRFGSYEQYF
NA,few,TRBJ2-3,TRBV18,TGTGCCAGCTCACCACCGACAGGCGGACGTCGGACAGATACGCAGTATTTT,CASSPPTGGRRTDTQYF
TRBD1,few,TRBJ1-1,TRBV7-8,TGTGCCAGCAGCTCGGTTACAGGGGGCCGGACTGAAGCTTTCTTT,CASSSVTGGRTEAFF
NA,once,TRBJ2-7,TRBV12-3/TRBV12-4,TGTGCCAGCAGTTTCGGGGGTTCCGAGCAGTACTTC,CASSFGGSEQYF
TRBD1,many,TRBJ1-2,TRBV5-1,TGCGCCAGCAGCCCCCAGGCGGGACAGAGCTATGGCTACACCTTC,CASSPQAGQSYGYTF
NA,NA,TRBJ1-1,TRBV4-2,TGTGCCAGCAGCCAAGTCGGTCAGGACCTAAACACTGAAGCTTTCTTT,CASSQVGQDLNTEAFF
NA,few,TRBJ2-7,TRBV6-1,TGTGCCAGCAGTGACGGGACAATCTACGAGCAGTACTTC,CASSDGTIYEQYF
TRBD2,many,TRBJ2-3,TRBV7-8,TGTGCCAGCAGCTTCGCTAGCGGGAGTATCGCAGATACGCAGTATTTT,CASSFASGSIADTQYF
NA,many,TRBJ1-1,TRBV6-5,TGTGCCAGCAGTTACGGGACTGGGAACACTGAAGCTTTCTTT,CASSYGTGNTEAFF
NA,many,TRBJ1-5,TRBV19,TGTGCCAGTAGTATAGCGGCGGGGGATCAGCCCCAGCATTTT,CASSIAAGDQPQHF
NA,NA,TRBJ2-5,TRBV7-9,TGTGCCAGCAGGGATGGGTCGGGCCAAGAGACCCAGTACTTC,CASRDGSGQETQYF
TRBD2,few,TRBJ2-1,TRBV7-6,TGTGCCAGCAGCTCCAAAGCGGGAGCGCCGTACAATGAGCAGTTCTTC,CASSSKAGAPYNEQFF
NA,NA,TRBJ1-1,TRBV2,TGTGCCAGCAGTGAAGGGGCGTGGAACACTGAAGCTTTCTTT,CASSEGAWNTEAFF
TRBD1,few,TRBJ2-4,TRBV19,TGTGCCAGTAGTAAGGGGGCCGGAGGAGGATTAGCCAAAAACATTCAGTACTTC,CASSKGAGGGLAKNIQYF
NA,NA,TRBJ1-2,TRBV7-2,TGTGCCAGCAGCCCGATCGATGCAGGGAACTATGGCTACACCTTC,CASSPIDAGNYGYTF
NA,NA,TRBJ2-2,TRBV7-2,TGTGCCAGCAGCTTGATAATACCCGGGGAGCTGTTTTTT,CASSLIIPGELFF
NA,few,TRBJ1-1,TRBV29-1,TGCAGCGTTGAGGAAGGAGGGGTGGACACTGAAGCTTTCTTT,CSVEEGGVDTEAFF
NA,few,TRBJ2-1,TRBV7-5,NA,CISVPEATFSGRDEQFF
NA,once,TRBJ2-2,TRBV2,TGTGCCAGCAGCCAACGAAGCTGGGCCGGGGAGCTGTTTTTT,CASSQRSWAGELFF
TRBD1,NA,TRBJ2-2,TRBV12-3/TRBV12-4,TGTGCCAGCAGTCGATCACAGGGGGCAGGGGAGCTGTTTTTT,CASSRSQGAGELFF
NA,many,TRBJ2-1,TRBV7-2,TGTGCCAGCAGCTTCCCGGGACACTCCAATGAGCAGTTCTTC,CASSFPGHSNEQFF
NA,NA,TRBJ2-3,TRBV9,TGTGCCAGCAGCGTAGAACCCCCCCCGACAGATACGCAGTATTTT,CASSVEPPPTDTQYF
NA,few,TRBJ2-3,TRBV7-9,TGTGCCAGCAGCTTCAGAGGACGATTCACAGATACGCAGTATTTT,CASSFRGRFTDTQYF
NA,many,TRBJ2-2,TRBV7-2,TGTGCCAGCAGCGAACAGGCAACGAACACCGGGGAGCTGTTTTTT,CASSEQATNTGELFF
NA,NA,TRBJ1-1,TRBV12-3/TRBV12-4,TGTGCCAGCAGTGAACCGGGACAACGAGCTAACACTGAAGCTTTCTTT,CASSEPGQRANTEAFF
TRBD2,NA,TRBJ2-5,TRBV7-9,TGTGCCAGCAGCAAGGGACTAGGGGATCAAGAGACCCAGTACTTC,CASSKGLGDQETQYF
NA,NA,TRBJ2-1,TRBV7-2,TGTGCCAGCACTGGGCGGCCCAAGAATGAGCAGTTCTTC,CASTGRPKNEQFF
TRBD1,NA,TRBJ1-1,TRBV20-1,TGCAGTGCTAGACAGGGGGCGATATTTACTGAAGCTTTCTTT,CSARQGAIFTEAFF
TRBD2,NA,TRBJ2-2,TRBV12-3/TRBV12-4,TGTGCCAGCAGCCCCACCCATGGACTAGCGGGAGGGGGGGAGCTGTTTTTT,CASSPTHGLAGGGELFF
NA,few,TRBJ2-2,TRBV6-1,TGTGCCAGCAGAACCGGGACATTCGCGAACACCGGGGAGCTGTTTTTT,CASRTGTFANTGELFF
NA,NA,TRBJ2-7,TRBV5-5,TGTGCCAGCAGCTTGGGGGCGGGCCAGGGGATTGTCGAGCAGTACTTC,CASSLGAGQGIVEQYF
NA,many,TRBJ1-1,TRBV4-3,TGCGCCAGCAGCCAAGACCGAGGGGTGCCCGACCACTTTATGAACACTGAAGCTTTCTTT,CASSQDRGVPDHFMNTEAFF
NA,NA,TRBJ2-1,TRBV7-2,TGTGCCAGCAGCTTAACCGGGGACCATGAGCAGTTCTTC,CASSLTGDHEQFF
TRBD2,few,TRBJ2-2,TRBV12-3/TRBV12-4,TGTGCCAGCAGTTTCGGGGCGGGAGACACCGGGGAGCTGTTTTTT,CASSFGAGDTGELFF
TRBD1,NA,TRBJ2-6,TRBV7-2,TGTGCCAGCAGCAACCAGGGGGCTAGGTCTGGGGCCAACGTCCTGACTTTC,CASSNQGARSGANVLTF
NA,NA,TRBJ1-1,TRBV19,TGTGCCAGTAGTATAACAGCCCCCCGGGGCACTGAAGCTTTCTTT,CASSITAPRGTEAFF
NA,few,TRBJ1-1,TRBV14,TGTGCCAGCAGCCAAGGGGGATGGGACCGTGCTTTCTTT,CASSQGGWDRAFF
NA,NA,TRBJ1-5,TRBV30,TGTGCCTGGAGAAAAGATGAGGGAGGGAATCAGCCCCAGCATTTT,CAWRKDEGGNQPQHF
NA,few,TRBJ1-2,TRBV29-1,TGCAGCGTTGAGGAGGGGGGGTCTAACTATGGCTACACCTTC,CSVEEGGSNYGYTF
NA,NA,TRBJ1-2,TRBV2,TGTGCCAGCAGTAAAGAGTATATAGAGGGCTACACCTTC,CASSKEYIEGYTF
NA,NA,TRBJ2-4,TRBV7-9,TGTGCCAGCAGCTTAGTTCGGGGCGAAACAGCCAAAAACATTCAGTACTTC,CASSLVRGETAKNIQYF